Shown below are 19 T cell receptor beta chains from a single sample sequenced in a study of blood T cell repertoires in COVID-19. Sequencing used immunoSEQ multiplex PCR; TCRdb keeps in-frame clones, though not all of them. Of around 300,000 clones in the sample, roughly 91% are singletons; the top ten hold around 1.9%. The sample comprised PBMCs or T cells enriched from blood (not recorded which). These receptors came from a woman aged 55-70 years who had recovered from COVID-19.

This clone has only one observation. CDR3 amino acids: CASSFTSVSSYNEQFF. The CDR3 nucleotides read TGTGCCAGCAGTTTTACTAGCGTAAGCTCCTACAATGAGCAGTTCTTC. The chain carries TRBV27 and TRBJ2-1; 7 bases agree with TRBD2. The CDR3 runs to 16 residues. Unmatched junction bases numbered 5, after V lost 3 bases and J lost 0 bases. Germline V gene lookup returns CDR1 MNHEY and CDR2 SMNVEV (reference sequence).

The V call is TRBV3-1 (or the pseudogene TRBV3-2), the J call TRBJ2-3, with 16 bases fitting TRBD2. Per germline, CDR1 LGHDT and CDR2 YNNKEL (reference sequence). V lost 5 bases and J lost 4; bases outside the gene matches: 3. The CDR3 has 16 amino acids. For the CDR3, the DNA is TGTGCCAGCAGCGAGGGACTAGCGGGAGGGGCAGATACGCAGTATTTT. Translating it yields CASSEGLAGGADTQYF.

Points on this clone: Other DNA sequences in this sample translate to the same CDR3. This sequence joins TRBV6-1 and TRBJ1-6, with D tentatively TRBD1 (5 bases). This CDR3 comprises 14 residues. The V and J ends lost 1 base and 7 bases respectively, with 8 bases between them. Germline CDR1 MNHNS, CDR2 SASEGT. CDR3 nucleotides: TGTGCCAGCAGTGAAGGGGGGGGAAATTCACCCCTCCACTTT. Protein: CASSEGGGNSPLHF.

The rearrangement joins TRBV11-2 to TRBJ2-1; perhaps TRBD1 as D (5 bases). The CDR3 runs 14 residues. The germline gives CDR1 SGHAT, CDR2 FQNNGV. Trimming cost V 3 bases and J 9 bases, with 15 bases left between them. For the CDR3, the DNA is TGTGCCAGCAGCTTGATCAGGGCCGCCTCTGAGCAGTTCTTC. Translation gives CASSLIRAASEQFF.

J is TRBJ2-1 and V is TRBV9; 7 bases map to TRBD2. CDR3 length: 16 amino acids. The V segment lost 4 bases and the J segment 5 bases; nucleotides outside the gene matches: 12. Germline loops: CDR1 SGDLS, CDR2 YYNGEE. The CDR3 reads CASSPSSGRTDNEQFF. The CDR3 DNA is TGTGCCAGCAGCCCATCTAGCGGACGAACGGACAATGAGCAGTTCTTC.

This chain uses TRBV11-3 with TRBJ2-3; possible D gene TRBD2, 5 bases. Trimming stripped 3 bases from V and 0 bases from J, with 10 bases between. This CDR3 comprises 15 residues. Germline V CDR1 and CDR2: SGHNT, YENEEA. The CDR3: CASSFGEESTDTQYF. The CDR3 DNA is TGTGCCAGCAGCTTCGGGGAAGAGAGCACAGATACGCAGTATTTT. Filled out from reference TRBV11-3 and TRBJ2-3, the complete variable domain reads EAGVVQSPRYKIIEKKQPVAFWCNPISGHNTLYWYLQNLGQGPELLIRYENEEAVDDSQLPKDRFSAERLKGVDSTLKIQPAELGDSAVYLCASSFGEESTDTQYFGPGTRLTVL.

This sequence joins TRBV28 and TRBJ1-1, with TRBD1 as a possible D gene (5 bases). V was pared by 4 bases and J by 7 bases, with 10 bases between. The CDR3 is 12 residues long. The germline V gene encodes CDR1 MDHEN and CDR2 SYDVKM. CDR3 coding DNA: TGTGCCAGCAGTTCGACAGTTAATGAAGCTTTCTTT. Translated, it gives CASSSTVNEAFF. The whole variable domain, remainder taken from reference TRBV28 and TRBJ1-1, is DVKVTQSSRYLVKRTGEKVFLECVQDMDHENMFWYRQDPGLGLRLIYFSYDVKMKEKGDIPEGYSVSREKKERFSLILESASTNQTSMYLCASSSTVNEAFFGQGTRLTVV.

J is TRBJ1-1 and V is TRBV3-1 (or the pseudogene TRBV3-2); D might be TRBD1 (6 bases). The V gene's germline CDR1 is LGHDT and CDR2 YNNKEL (reference sequence). This CDR3 is built from 14 residues. V gave up 4 bases and J gave up 1 base, with 10 bases separating them. In DNA form, the CDR3 reads TGTGCCAGCAGCCGGGACACAGGGAACACTGAAGCTTTCTTT. It is translated as CASSRDTGNTEAFF.

The chain combines TRBV24-1 with TRBJ2-3; a weak D match, TRBD1 (6 bases). Trimming removed 5 bases from V and 1 base from J, with 21 bases in between. CDR1 is KGHDR, CDR2 SFDVKD, per germline. This CDR3 region has 18 residues. CDR3 loop: CATSAKRGTAAGTDTQYF. The DNA of the CDR3 is TGTGCCACCAGTGCCAAGAGGGGGACGGCGGCGGGCACAGATACGCAGTATTTT.

The chain carries TRBV14 and TRBJ1-3; 7 nucleotides agree with TRBD1. The CDR3 has 16 residues. V dropped 4 bases and J dropped 0; count of bases not matched to a gene: 6. The germline gives CDR1 SGHDN, CDR2 FVKESK. The CDR3 protein is CASSLQGYLSGNTIYF. Here the CDR3 DNA reads TGTGCCAGCAGCCTACAGGGGTACCTCTCTGGAAACACCATATATTTT.

This clone occurred a few times. In nucleotides, the CDR3 is TGTGCCACCAGTGAAGCTTCAGGGGGGATTCAGCCCCAGCATTTT. This encodes CATSEASGGIQPQHF. V usage is TRBV24-1 and J usage is TRBJ1-5, with TRBD1 matching 7 bases. The CDR3 has 15 amino acids. CDR1 KGHDR and CDR2 SFDVKD come from the germline V gene. V gave up 4 bases and J gave up 6 bases; unmatched junction bases: 8.

The chain combines TRBV10-2 with TRBJ2-1, with TRBD2 matching 11 bases. The CDR3 is made up of 17 amino acids. Trimming at V came to 0 bases and at J to 6 bases, leaving 7 bases not matched to a gene. In germline, CDR1 is WSHSY, CDR2 SAAADI. The CDR3 DNA reads as TGCGCCAGCAGTGAGTCCCGGGGACTAGCGGTCCCCAATGAGCAGTTCTTC. This gives the protein CASSESRGLAVPNEQFF.

The chain couples TRBV7-9 to TRBJ2-5, with 10 bases lining up with TRBD1. Germline trimming cut 1 base from V and 4 bases from J; bases unmatched to any gene: 3. The CDR3 extends over 15 amino acids. Germline values: CDR1 SEHNR, CDR2 FQNEAQ (reference sequence). This CDR3 is CASSLGQGARETQYF. CDR3 sequence (DNA): TGTGCCAGCAGCTTAGGACAGGGGGCGCGAGAGACCCAGTACTTC.

The rearrangement joins TRBV9 to TRBJ2-2; 13 bases line up with TRBD2. Trimming cost V 4 bases and J 6 bases; bases outside gene matches: 3. Germline V gene data show CDR1 as SGDLS and CDR2 as YYNGEE. This CDR3 spans 15 amino acids. The CDR3 region has the DNA TGTGCCAGCAGCCCCGGACTAGCGGGAGCCGGGGAGCTGTTTTTT. This gives the protein CASSPGLAGAGELFF.

V and J are TRBV15 and TRBJ2-7; D remains ambiguous. V shed 1 base and J shed 0 bases, with 7 bases lying between them. The CDR3 is 14 residues long. Germline CDR1 reads LNHNV; CDR2 reads YYDKDF (reference sequence). CDR3 amino acids: CATSRARSSYEQYF. The CDR3 nucleotides read TGTGCCACCAGCAGAGCCCGGAGCTCCTACGAGCAGTACTTC.

The rearrangement links TRBV28 to TRBJ2-1, with a tentative D call TRBD1 (5 bases). Germline V lookup: CDR1 MDHEN, CDR2 SYDVKM. This CDR3 comprises 15 residues. V lost 7 bases and J 5 bases, leaving 18 bases between the germline ends. For the CDR3, the DNA is TGTGCCAGCATTGGTCATGACAGAAAACACAATGAGCAGTTCTTC. It translates to CASIGHDRKHNEQFF.

This chain uses TRBV6-2 or TRBV6-3 with TRBJ2-7; D may be TRBD2 (5 bases). The germline V gene has CDR1 MNHEY and CDR2 SVGEGT. V lost 2 bases, J lost 6 bases, and 17 bases lay in between. The CDR3 spans 15 residues. The CDR3 is CASSYPATRGGEQYF. The CDR3 DNA reads TGTGCCAGCAGTTACCCAGCGACCCGGGGTGGCGAGCAGTACTTC.

This clone was observed a single time. The V and J genes are TRBV15 and TRBJ2-1; 10 bases line up with TRBD1. The ends lost 3 bases at V and 6 bases at J; junction bases unmatched: 8. The CDR3 totals 16 residues. Germline V gene sequence: CDR1 LNHNV, CDR2 YYDKDF (reference sequence). As DNA, the CDR3 is TGTGCCACCAGCAGGCGGGGGACAGGGGTTCTCAATGAGCAGTTCTTC. This gives the protein CATSRRGTGVLNEQFF.

The V and J genes are TRBV19 and TRBJ2-1, with 12 bases aligning to TRBD2. Germline V lookup: CDR1 LNHDA, CDR2 SQIVND (reference sequence). The CDR3 is made up of 16 amino acids. With 4 bases clipped from V and 4 bases from J, the junction kept 5 bases outside the gene matches. For the CDR3, the DNA is TGTGCCAGTAGTACTAGCGGGAGGGCCAGTTACAATGAGCAGTTCTTC. This gives the protein CASSTSGRASYNEQFF.